Sequencing of this TCR beta chain was carried out in a study of molecular identifiers for immune sequencing clone quantification. This CDR3 is built from 15 residues. Germline CDR1 is MNHEY and CDR2 is SVGEGT. TCRdb recomputed calls from the PCR reads with MiXCR, one row per CDR3 protein. The sample yields 460,000 or so distinct CDR3 sequences, 20% to 25% seen once. Regarding this clonotype: The junction differs from germline at one of its ends, possibly a read error.

Material: naive CD8+ T cells from blood, with Jurkat cell RNA spiked in. The subset denotes: FACS-sorted CD8+CD4-CCR7+CD45RA+ naive T cells. The clonotype originates from a human donor in good health. Some libraries in this study had Jurkat cell RNA spiked in. The V gene is TRBV6-2 or TRBV6-3, the J gene TRBJ2-1; 11 bases agree with TRBD1. For the CDR3, the DNA is TGTGCCCGCAGTTACACGGGACAGGGGGGCAATGAGCAGTTCTTC. This gives the protein CARSYTGQGGNEQFF.